This entry lists 25 T cell receptor beta chains sequenced from one sample in a study of T cell responses to AZD1222 COVID-19 vaccine. The assay was immunoSEQ multiplex PCR, and TCRdb's table has in-frame clones only and misses some. The data hold about 110,000 clones, with around 90% observed a single time. The sample consisted of peripheral blood, taken 28 days after the second AZD1222 dose. These TCRs come from an adult who received the AZD1222 COVID-19 vaccine.

The V and J genes are TRBV5-6 and TRBJ2-5; 8 positions match TRBD1. V lost 4 bases to trimming and J lost 3 bases; unmatched junction nucleotides: 11. Germline V gene sequence: CDR1 SGHDT, CDR2 YYEEEE. The CDR3 runs 16 residues. The CDR3 protein is CASSQIPGQGKETQYF. The CDR3 coding sequence is TGTGCCAGCAGCCAAATCCCCGGACAGGGCAAAGAGACCCAGTACTTC.

This CDR3 is CASSGTRDSLNQPQHF. CDR3 nucleotides: TGTGCCAGTAGTGGCACCCGGGACAGCCTCAATCAGCCCCAGCATTTT. The rearrangement uses TRBV19 and TRBJ1-5; 7 bases are shared with TRBD1. The V segment lost 5 bases and the J segment 3 bases; nucleotides outside the gene matches: 10. CDR1 and CDR2 (germline): LNHDA, SQIVND (reference sequence). CDR3 length: 16 amino acids.

The chain couples TRBV6-1 to TRBJ2-3; D uncertain. V lost 1 base to trimming and J lost 3 bases, with 11 bases between them. This CDR3 comprises 15 residues. Per the germline V gene, CDR1 is MNHNS and CDR2 is SASEGT. The CDR3: CASSEGTGGTDTQYF. Written as DNA, the CDR3 is TGTGCCAGCAGTGAAGGGACGGGCGGAACAGATACGCAGTATTTT.

This chain uses TRBV11-2 with TRBJ2-7; D is undetermined. CDR3 length equals 13 residues. V was pared by 1 base and J by 1 base, with 5 bases between. Per germline, CDR1 SGHAT and CDR2 FQNNGV. The CDR3 loop reads CASSLGVSYEQYF. CDR3 DNA sequence: TGTGCCAGCAGCTTAGGGGTTTCCTACGAGCAGTACTTC.

The rearrangement uses TRBV12-3 or TRBV12-4 and TRBJ1-5; D remains unclear. Trimming took off 4 bases at V and 5 bases at J, with 9 bases between the two ends. This CDR3 region has 13 residues. The CDR3 spells CASSSTQDQPQHF. DNA for the CDR3: TGTGCCAGCAGTTCAACCCAGGATCAGCCCCAGCATTTT.

The rearrangement links TRBV9 to TRBJ1-2; a possible D gene is TRBD1 (5 bases). CDR1 and CDR2 (germline): SGDLS, YYNGEE. CDR3 length: 13 residues. The germline V and J ends were trimmed by 9 bases and 0 bases, with 12 bases remaining between them. In nucleotides, the CDR3 is TGTGCCACCGGGACCTCAGCTAACTATGGCTACACCTTC. This translates into CATGTSANYGYTF.

This chain links TRBV6-5 with TRBJ1-1, with D possibly being TRBD1 (5 bases). This CDR3 is built from 15 residues. Per germline, CDR1 MNHEY and CDR2 SVGAGI. Between the trimmed V and J ends, which lost 6 bases and 1 base, there was a span of 15 bases. The CDR3 nucleotides read TGTGCCAGCAGCGACCTGGGGAGGGGGAACACTGAAGCTTTCTTT. Its translation is CASSDLGRGNTEAFF.

The chain combines TRBV15 with TRBJ2-7, with 12 bases lining up with TRBD1. The CDR3 has 13 residues. Germline loops: CDR1 LNHNV, CDR2 YYDKDF (reference sequence). The J segment lost 2 bases and the V segment lost 8 bases, leaving 1 base of the junction unmatched. This CDR3 reads CATGTGGTYEQYF. In nucleotides, the CDR3 is TGTGCCACCGGGACAGGGGGCACCTACGAGCAGTACTTC. The whole variable domain, filled in from reference TRBV15 and TRBJ2-7, reads DAMVIQNPRYQVTQFGKPVTLSCSQTLNHNVMYWYQQKSSQAPKLLFHYYDKDFNNEADTPDNFQSRRPNTSFCFLDIRSPGLGDTAMYLCATGTGGTYEQYFGPGTRLTVT.

Only one count was recorded for this clone. The chain joins TRBV5-4 to TRBJ2-7; no clear D. The length of the CDR3 is 13 residues. The V end was cut by 5 bases, the J end by 0 bases, with 9 bases between. Germline loops: CDR1 SGHNT, CDR2 YYREEE (reference sequence). CDR3 coding DNA: TGTGCCAGCAGAACGTGGAACTCCTACGAGCAGTACTTC. Translated, it gives CASRTWNSYEQYF.

V is TRBV6-5 and J is TRBJ2-4; 9 bases match TRBD1. Losses at the gene ends were 6 bases for V and 8 bases for J; bases not matched to a gene: 11. The germline CDR1 and CDR2 sequences are MNHEY and SVGAGI. The length of the CDR3 is 15 residues. This CDR3 is CASSQQGAGFDIQYF. DNA for the CDR3: TGTGCCAGCAGCCAACAGGGGGCAGGTTTTGACATTCAGTACTTC.

This rearrangement joins TRBV6-5 to TRBJ2-7; D tentatively fits TRBD1 or TRBD2 (5 bases each). The CDR3 contains 13 residues. Trimming left V 4 bases short and J 0 bases short, with 7 bases between. Per germline, CDR1 MNHEY and CDR2 SVGAGI. The CDR3 DNA follows: TGTGCCAGCAGTTCGGGGACCTCCTACGAGCAGTACTTC. Protein: CASSSGTSYEQYF.

This rearrangement joins TRBV5-1 to TRBJ2-1; TRBD1 matches at 8 bases. CDR1 SGHRS and CDR2 YFSETQ come from the germline V gene. J gave up 8 bases and V 3 bases, and 10 bases lay outside the gene matches. The CDR3 contains 15 residues. CDR3 nucleotides: TGCGCCAGCAGCTCCGGACAGGGTGGGATGGATGAGCAGTTCTTC. This gives the protein CASSSGQGGMDEQFF.

This sequence joins TRBV5-1 and TRBJ1-1; 7 positions agree with TRBD1. The V gene's germline CDR1 is SGHRS and CDR2 YFSETQ. J gave up 4 bases and V 3 bases, and 9 bases lay outside the gene matches. The CDR3 has 15 amino acids. CDR3 in amino acids: CASSSGDRVGTEAFF. The CDR3 coding sequence is TGCGCCAGCAGCTCTGGAGACAGGGTGGGCACTGAAGCTTTCTTT.

V is TRBV5-4 and J is TRBJ2-1, with a possible D match to TRBD2 (7 bases). V lost 0 bases to trimming and J lost 0 bases, with 10 bases between them. CDR3 size: 16 residues. The V gene's germline CDR1 is SGHNT and CDR2 YYREEE (reference sequence). The chain's CDR3 is CASSLGGGLSYNEQFF. DNA for the CDR3: TGTGCCAGCAGCTTGGGGGGGGGCCTCTCCTACAATGAGCAGTTCTTC.

The V and J genes are TRBV6-2 or TRBV6-3 and TRBJ2-3; D ambiguous. The CDR3 runs to 14 residues. Per germline, CDR1 MNHEY and CDR2 SVGEGT. Trimming took 2 bases from V and 4 from J, leaving 10 bases between them. Here the CDR3 reads CASSYNAGADTQYF. CDR3 bases: TGTGCCAGCAGTTACAACGCCGGTGCAGATACGCAGTATTTT.

The rearrangement uses TRBV5-4 and TRBJ2-2; no firm D call. Trimming removed 1 base at V and 1 base at J, with 8 bases between. CDR1 SGHNT and CDR2 YYREEE come from the germline V gene (reference sequence). The CDR3 length is 15 residues. CDR3 loop: CASSLPQQNTGELFF. In nucleotides, the CDR3 is TGTGCCAGCAGCTTGCCCCAGCAGAACACCGGGGAGCTGTTTTTT.

The chain uses TRBV11-2 and TRBJ2-7; TRBD1 agrees at 8 bases. CDR1 and CDR2 (germline): SGHAT, FQNNGV. Losses at the gene ends were 5 bases for V and 0 bases for J; bases not matched to a gene: 12. This CDR3 has 17 residues. The CDR3 protein is CASSNKDRGSFSYEQYF. The DNA of the CDR3 is TGTGCCAGCAGCAATAAAGACAGGGGCTCTTTCTCCTACGAGCAGTACTTC.

This chain links TRBV19 with TRBJ1-1; TRBD1 agrees at 7 bases. CDR1 LNHDA and CDR2 SQIVND come from the germline V gene (reference sequence). The junction had 10 bases not matched to a gene; V was cut back by 4 bases and J by 8 bases. CDR3 length equals 14 residues. The chain's CDR3 is CASSRGQIPREAFF. CDR3 sequence (DNA): TGTGCCAGTAGTAGGGGACAGATCCCCCGGGAAGCTTTCTTT. The full variable domain, in which reference TRBV19 and TRBJ1-1 provide the parts outside the CDR3, is DGGITQSPKYLFRKEGQNVTLSCEQNLNHDAMYWYRQDPGQGLRLIYYSQIVNDFQKGDIAEGYSVSREKKESFPLTVTSAQKNPTAFYLCASSRGQIPREAFFGQGTRLTVV.

V gene TRBV10-3 combines with J gene TRBJ1-2, with D tentatively TRBD1 (5 bases). The germline V and J ends were trimmed by 5 bases and 1 base, with 11 bases remaining between them. Germline V gives CDR1 ENHRY, CDR2 SYGVKD. This CDR3 comprises 14 residues. The CDR3 loop reads CAISRQTHNYGYTF. The CDR3 DNA sequence: TGTGCCATCAGTCGACAGACCCATAACTATGGCTACACCTTC.

This clone occurred a few times. The J gene is TRBJ2-7, the V gene TRBV14; unclear D gene. Germline CDR1 and CDR2: SGHDN and FVKESK. Trimming removed 1 base at V and 1 base at J, with 14 bases between. The CDR3 has 16 residues. CDR3 amino acids: CASSQVFGDPSYEQYF. The DNA for the CDR3 is TGTGCCAGCAGCCAAGTTTTTGGAGACCCGTCCTACGAGCAGTACTTC.

V is TRBV14 and J is TRBJ2-3, with no clear D. The germline V and J ends were trimmed by 4 bases and 1 base, with 15 bases remaining between them. The CDR3 loop spans 16 amino acids. The germline V gene has CDR1 SGHDN and CDR2 FVKESK. The CDR3 here is CASSPGSGIRTDTQYF. The CDR3 DNA sequence: TGTGCCAGCAGCCCCGGGTCGGGTATACGCACAGATACGCAGTATTTT.

The chain joins TRBV11-2 to TRBJ1-6; no clear D gene. V lost 4 bases and J lost 4, with 11 bases in between. CDR3 length: 15 amino acids. Looked up from germline, CDR1 is SGHAT and CDR2 is FQNNGV. The CDR3 region is CASSWTDPYNSPLHF. CDR3 sequence (DNA): TGTGCCAGCAGCTGGACGGACCCATATAATTCACCCCTCCACTTT.

The V call is TRBV6-5, the J call TRBJ2-7, with 8 bases aligning to TRBD1. Unmatched junction bases numbered 4, after V lost 6 bases and J lost 0 bases. The CDR3 covers 14 residues. The germline gives CDR1 MNHEY, CDR2 SVGAGI. This chain's CDR3 is CASRGQGLSYEQYF. CDR3 bases: TGTGCCAGCAGAGGACAGGGACTCTCCTACGAGCAGTACTTC.

This chain links TRBV19 with TRBJ1-5; possible D gene TRBD1, 6 bases. V gave up 10 bases and J gave up 4 bases, with 14 bases separating them. This CDR3 comprises 13 residues. CDR1 and CDR2 from the germline V gene are LNHDA and SQIVND (reference sequence). The CDR3 bases are TGTGCCATCAGGGGTGGTAGAAATCAGCCCCAGCATTTT. It yields the protein CAIRGGRNQPQHF.

The CDR3 spells CAWSAGQGFQPQHF. The CDR3 DNA follows: TGTGCCTGGAGTGCTGGACAGGGGTTTCAGCCCCAGCATTTT. The chain is built from TRBV30 and TRBJ1-5; 9 bases align to TRBD1. The length of the CDR3 is 14 residues. Germline CDR1 reads GTSNPN; CDR2 reads SVGIG (reference sequence). J gave up 6 bases and V 1 base, and 4 bases lay outside the gene matches. The full variable domain, completed using reference TRBV30 and TRBJ1-5, is SQTIHQWPATLVQPVGSPLSLECTVEGTSNPNLYWYRQAAGRGLQLLFYSVGIGQISSEVPQNLSASRPQDRQFILSSKKLLLSDSGFYLCAWSAGQGFQPQHFGDGTRLSIL.